This is a list of T cell receptor beta chains from one sample in a study of T cell responses to AZD1222 COVID-19 vaccine. The protocol was immunoSEQ multiplex PCR, while the TCRdb copy is restricted to in-frame clones and leaves out a portion. Here the sample spans roughly 120,000 clones, approximately 90% being singletons. The sample here was peripheral blood, taken on day 0 of AZD1222 vaccination. Receptors originate from an adult in good health. Both conserved end residues are part of each CDR3. The order of the fields is V gene, D gene, J gene, clone size, CDR3 length, CDR3 DNA, CDR3 protein. A D gene is named only where the DNA matches it firmly. The listing skips clone size in some rows; elsewhere it reads once, few, many or a size class.

TRBV29-1	TRBD1	TRBJ2-7	NA	14	TGCAGCGCGACAATCGGGACAGGGTTCCACGAGCAGTACTTC	CSATIGTGFHEQYF
TRBV5-5	TRBD1	TRBJ1-1	NA	18	TGTGCCAGCAGCCGAAGAGGGACAGGGGCTGGAAATTTCGCTGAAGCTTTCTTT	CASSRRGTGAGNFAEAFF
TRBV2	NA	TRBJ1-5	NA	14	TGTGCCAGCAGTGAGTATAGTAGCAATCAGCCCCAGCATTTT	CASSEYSSNQPQHF
TRBV7-8	NA	TRBJ1-1	once	13	TGTGCCAGCACCGGAGTTTCGAACACTGAAGCTTTCTTT	CASTGVSNTEAFF
TRBV18	NA	TRBJ1-2	NA	14	TGTGCCAGCTCACCCGGGACCAGGGAAGGTGGCTACACCTTC	CASSPGTREGGYTF
TRBV23-1	TRBD1	TRBJ2-2	NA	17	TGCGCCAGCAGTCGATCTCACGGGACAGCGAACACCGGGGAGCTGTTTTTT	CASSRSHGTANTGELFF
TRBV6-1	NA	TRBJ2-7	NA	10	TGTGCCAGCAGTGAGTCCAAGCAGTACTTC	CASSESKQYF
TRBV5-8	NA	TRBJ2-3	NA	15	TGTGCCAGCAGCTTAGTTGGTAGGAACACAGATACGCAGTATTTT	CASSLVGRNTDTQYF
TRBV6-2/TRBV6-3	NA	TRBJ1-6	NA	14	TGTGCCAGCAGTCCGTCGGGACGCAATTCACCCCTCCACTTT	CASSPSGRNSPLHF
TRBV6-2/TRBV6-3	TRBD1	TRBJ1-1	NA	16	TGTGCCAGCAGTCCAGGACAGGGGGCGGGGTACACTGAAGCTTTCTTT	CASSPGQGAGYTEAFF
TRBV29-1	NA	TRBJ2-3	NA	11	TGCAGCGTTCAGCAGGCAGATACGCAGTATTTT	CSVQQADTQYF
TRBV12-5	NA	TRBJ1-2	NA	15	TGTGCTAGTGTCCCATGGGAGGGGGGGGCCTATGGCTACACCTTC	CASVPWEGGAYGYTF
TRBV18	NA	TRBJ2-7	NA	16	TGTGCCAGCTCCTCCCAAACCGGCACCTCAATGGTCGAGCAGTACTTC	CASSSQTGTSMVEQYF
TRBV30	NA	TRBJ2-7	NA	13	TGTGCCTGGAGTCCGGATAGCGGCCACGAGCAGTACTTC	CAWSPDSGHEQYF
TRBV2	NA	TRBJ1-5	many	13	TGTGCCAGCGGACTTATATCAGGTCAGCCCCAGCATTTT	CASGLISGQPQHF